This is a list of T cell receptor beta chains from one sample in a study of beta chain features in type 1 diabetes. TCRdb's copy holds only in-frame clones and misses some; the assay was immunoSEQ multiplex PCR. Counted here are about 45,000 clones, roughly 70% occurring once; the ten biggest clones make up about 2%. The material sequenced was Tregs from blood. Receptors were obtained from a young woman with type 1 diabetes. Each CDR3 is given with its conserved first and last residue. Size values are once, few and many counts, or a class for expanded clones, and some rows have none.

clone_size | j_call | v_call | cdr3_aa
- | TRBJ2-1 | TRBV4-1 | CASSQGTHSGGRGNEQFF
- | TRBJ2-5 | TRBV18 | CASSPLFLSQETQYF
- | TRBJ2-7 | TRBV7-2 | CASSPPPSYEQYF
few | TRBJ2-1 | TRBV10-3 | CAIGEDMGYNEQFF
few | TRBJ2-5 | TRBV7-2 | CASSLVVGVYQETQYF
- | TRBJ2-3 | TRBV10-3 | CAISGGLTSTDTQYF
- | TRBJ2-2 | TRBV5-6 | CASGLDNTGELFF
- | TRBJ2-1 | TRBV10-3 | CAISPGGAGVSNEQFF
- | TRBJ2-7 | TRBV5-1 | CASSLGSSYEQYF
- | TRBJ1-2 | TRBV6-5 | CASSYSSAGGQNGYTF
- | TRBJ1-1 | TRBV5-1 | CASGGTGRGEAFF
- | TRBJ2-1 | TRBV13 | CASSPRGGLAGVNEQFF
- | TRBJ1-1 | TRBV7-2 | CASSFAGGTEAFF
- | TRBJ2-2 | TRBV29-1 | CSVARAGELFF
once | TRBJ1-2 | TRBV5-6 | CASSLGGHSNYGYTF
few | TRBJ2-7 | TRBV18 | CASSPGVPGYEQYF
- | TRBJ2-7 | TRBV2 | CASRKGDIFREQYF
- | TRBJ1-4 | TRBV30 | CAWGGGQFNEKLFF
- | TRBJ2-6 | TRBV5-4 | CASSLGGGDSGANVLTF
- | TRBJ2-7 | TRBV5-1 | CASRSSFEQYF
- | TRBJ1-2 | TRBV5-1 | CASSLFGTGDGYTF
- | TRBJ2-7 | TRBV6-5 | CASSHTFSYEQYF
- | TRBJ1-2 | TRBV4-3 | CASSQDRVAGIYGYTF
- | TRBJ1-5 | TRBV18 | CASSRGQEQPQHF
- | TRBJ2-2 | TRBV9 | CASSFSGTNTGELFF
- | TRBJ2-7 | TRBV6-1 | CASRRLADAYEQYF
- | TRBJ2-7 | TRBV7-2 | CASSRMSSGRPFAYEQYF
- | TRBJ2-6 | TRBV5-1 | CASSLRVGANVLTF
- | TRBJ2-5 | TRBV18 | CASSPLGQGAKGETQYF
- | TRBJ2-5 | TRBV9 | CASSARQNQETQYF
- | TRBJ1-4 | TRBV7-8 | CASSRWTGGGEKLFF
few | TRBJ2-2 | TRBV7-2 | CASSLYGASGSGTGELFF
- | TRBJ1-5 | TRBV7-6 | CASSPDRRLDQPQHF
- | TRBJ2-6 | TRBV7-3 | CASSLGGSGANVLTF
- | TRBJ1-1 | TRBV6-1 | CASSADYRDTEAFF
- | TRBJ1-2 | TRBV19 | CASTPDSLYGYTF
- | TRBJ2-4 | TRBV19 | CASTTKPSLNIQYF
- | TRBJ2-3 | TRBV25-1 | CASTKGDWDTQYF
- | TRBJ2-5 | TRBV6-1 | CASRTAAARVTQYF
- | TRBJ2-7 | TRBV18 | CASSGDRPTYEQYF
few | TRBJ2-7 | TRBV7-2 | CASSSTSGGAYEQYF
- | TRBJ2-1 | TRBV7-2 | CASSLGPLSDEQFF
- | TRBJ2-7 | TRBV29-1 | CSVEDTGGSPGLAVLGEQYF
- | TRBJ2-5 | TRBV2 | CASSVEEQETQYF
- | TRBJ2-7 | TRBV5-5 | CASSLGRDSYEQYF
- | TRBJ1-2 | TRBV19 | CASSSPGLGGNYGYTF
- | TRBJ2-2 | TRBV7-2 | CASSQGAGTGELFF
- | TRBJ1-2 | TRBV9 | CASSVQGNYGYTF
- | TRBJ2-4 | TRBV10-3 | CAALSGAGYF
- | TRBJ2-7 | TRBV27 | CASKGWTSGRSYEQYF
- | TRBJ2-2 | TRBV7-2 | CASSLALAGTGELFF
once | TRBJ1-3 | TRBV7-9 | CASSFGRNTIYF
few | TRBJ1-4 | TRBV2 | CASKRDLEYGELFF
few | TRBJ2-7 | TRBV10-1 | CASSPQLNSYEQYF
- | TRBJ2-7 | TRBV18 | CASSPAGGYEQYF